Shown below are 27 T cell receptor beta chains from a single sample sequenced in a study of blood T cell repertoires in COVID-19. TCRdb's copy holds only in-frame clones and misses some; the assay was immunoSEQ multiplex PCR. The sample lists more than 450,000 clones, approximately 90% occurring once. Sequencing was performed on PBMCs or T cells enriched from blood (not recorded which). These receptors were taken from a woman under 30 who had recovered from COVID-19.

This clone has only a few counts. Other DNA sequences of this sample code for an identical CDR3. The chain is built from TRBV4-2 and TRBJ1-1; D is uncertain. The CDR3 spans 15 residues. In germline, CDR1 is LGHNA, CDR2 YNFKEQ. V was shortened by 0 bases and J by 0 bases, with 8 bases between the two germline ends. CDR3 amino acids: CASSQEGGMNTEAFF. DNA of the CDR3: TGTGCCAGCAGCCAAGAGGGAGGGATGAACACTGAAGCTTTCTTT.

This clone occurred once. This sequence joins TRBV18 and TRBJ1-5; D is perhaps TRBD1 (5 bases). The germline V and J ends were trimmed by 6 bases and 7 bases, with 22 bases remaining between them. This CDR3 comprises 16 residues. Germline-derived CDR1 and CDR2 are KGHSH and LQKENI. The CDR3 sequence is CASSPFEAGLEQPQHF. Here the CDR3 DNA reads TGTGCCAGCTCCCCTTTTGAGGCAGGGCTGGAACAGCCCCAGCATTTT.

The chain recombines TRBV7-9 with TRBJ1-5; 8 nucleotides line up with TRBD1. The CDR3 runs 17 residues. The V segment lost 1 base and the J segment 7 bases; nucleotides outside the gene matches: 12. CDR1 SEHNR and CDR2 FQNEAQ come from the germline V gene (reference sequence). The CDR3 sequence is CASSLGTGQPEGQPQHF. For the CDR3, the DNA is TGTGCCAGCAGCTTAGGGACAGGGCAGCCCGAGGGCCAGCCCCAGCATTTT.

This chain uses TRBV6-5 with TRBJ1-6; 8 nucleotides agree with TRBD1. Germline CDR1 reads MNHEY; CDR2 reads SVGAGI. Germline trimming cut 5 bases from V and 7 bases from J; bases unmatched to any gene: 7. CDR3 length equals 15 residues. The CDR3 region has the DNA TGTGCCAGCAGTAGCTTCAGGGGGCGGAATTCACCCCTCCACTTT. Protein product: CASSSFRGRNSPLHF.

The V gene is TRBV10-2, the J gene TRBJ1-5; 7 positions agree with TRBD1. CDR3 length: 13 residues. V was clipped by 6 bases and J by 7 bases; unmatched bases: 6. The germline gives CDR1 WSHSY, CDR2 SAAADI. CDR3 region: CASRQDRDQPQHF. The DNA for the CDR3 is TGCGCCAGCAGACAAGACAGGGACCAGCCCCAGCATTTT.

The V gene is TRBV9, the J gene TRBJ1-2; TRBD1 matches 11 bases. CDR1 is SGDLS, CDR2 YYNGEE, per germline. V lost 3 bases and J lost 6; bases outside the gene matches: 4. The CDR3 covers 14 residues. The CDR3 nucleotides are TGTGCCAGCAGCGCGGGACAGGGGGATAATGGCTACACCTTC. Its protein is CASSAGQGDNGYTF.

J is TRBJ1-2 and V is TRBV25-1, with 9 nucleotides matching TRBD1. This CDR3 has 15 amino acids. Germline-derived CDR1 and CDR2 are MGHDK and SYGVNS. J lost 5 bases, V lost 1 base, and 5 bases had no gene match. The CDR3 reads CASSESLDRGYGYTF. For the CDR3, the DNA is TGTGCCAGCAGTGAATCCCTTGACAGGGGGTATGGCTACACCTTC.

This chain links TRBV30 with TRBJ2-1; D is uncertain. Trimming stripped 4 bases from V and 3 bases from J, with 10 bases between. The germline V gene has CDR1 GTSNPN and CDR2 SVGIG (reference sequence). The CDR3 is 13 residues long. CDR3 residues: CAWMVGGYNEQFF. The DNA of the CDR3 is TGTGCCTGGATGGTCGGTGGCTACAATGAGCAGTTCTTC.

V is TRBV6-4 and J is TRBJ1-3; D is unclear. The germline gives CDR1 MRHNA, CDR2 SNTAGT. This CDR3 comprises 13 residues. The germline V and J ends were trimmed by 5 bases and 1 base, with 6 bases remaining between them. CDR3 sequence (DNA): TGTGCCAGCAGTAAGGAGTCTGGAAACACCATATATTTT. This translates into CASSKESGNTIYF.

The J gene is TRBJ2-3, the V gene TRBV21-1; the table's TRBD2 call for D was not verified on the DNA. TRBV21-1 is designated a pseudogene. The CDR3 contains 18 residues. CDR3 bases: TGTGCCAGCAGCGGGCAGGTTCGGCGCCCGCTAGCACGTTACACGCAGTATTTT. Translated: CASSGQVRRPLARYTQYF.

Of note for this clone: One end of the junction does not line up with germline, which may come from a read error. The rearrangement uses TRBV7-9 and TRBJ1-2, with 8 positions matching TRBD1. CDR1 SEHNR and CDR2 FQNEAQ come from the germline V gene (reference sequence). This CDR3 contains 16 residues. Written as DNA, the CDR3 is TGTGCCAGCAGCTTAGTAACCGGGACAGGTAACAATGGCTACACCTTC. Its protein is CASSLVTGTGNNGYTF.

The genes are TRBV9 and TRBJ2-2; D uncertain. Between the trimmed V and J ends, which lost 2 bases and 3 bases, there was a span of 8 bases. This CDR3 is built from 14 residues. The germline V gene encodes CDR1 SGDLS and CDR2 YYNGEE. The CDR3 region has the DNA TGTGCCAGCAGCGTCCCCGCGGACACCGGGGAGCTGTTTTTT. Protein: CASSVPADTGELFF. Supplemented by reference TRBV9 and TRBJ2-2, the full variable domain reads DSGVTQTPKHLITATGQRVTLRCSPRSGDLSVYWYQQSLDQGLQFLIQYYNGEERAKGNILERFSAQQFPDLHSELNLSSLELGDSALYFCASSVPADTGELFFGEGSRLTVL.

The chain joins TRBV11-3 to TRBJ1-1, with 9 bases that match TRBD1. Germline V gene lookup returns CDR1 SGHNT and CDR2 YENEEA. V shed 5 bases and J 12 bases; nucleotides not matched to a gene: 7. The CDR3 runs 12 residues. The CDR3 DNA is TGTGCCAGCAGCCATACAGGGGGCAGAACTTTCTTT. Its translation: CASSHTGGRTFF.

The V call is TRBV2, the J call TRBJ2-6; no reliable D call. The germline V and J ends were trimmed by 7 bases and 4 bases, with 11 bases remaining between them. CDR1 and CDR2 (germline): SNHLY, FYNNEI. The CDR3 has 14 residues. The CDR3 reads CASIAGSGANVLTF. CDR3 coding DNA: TGTGCCAGCATCGCAGGTTCGGGGGCCAACGTCCTGACTTTC.

The chain uses TRBV23-1 and TRBJ2-1, with 11 bases aligning to TRBD2. TRBV23-1 falls under the ORF class, with uncertain function. This CDR3 spans 18 amino acids. V was pared by 0 bases and J by 3 bases, with 7 bases of the junction left unmatched. The CDR3 DNA is TGCGCCAGCAGTCAATCGGTAGCGGGGGGGCGGTACTACAATGAGCAGTTCTTC. This gives the protein CASSQSVAGGRYYNEQFF.

The chain links TRBV13 to TRBJ2-5, with D perhaps matching TRBD2 (6 bases). This CDR3 is 15 amino acids long. Germline V lookup: CDR1 PRHDT, CDR2 FYEKMQ (reference sequence). V gave up 5 bases and J gave up 4 bases, with 17 bases separating them. The CDR3 sequence: CASSRPAGWGETQYF. CDR3 coding DNA: TGTGCCAGCAGCCGTCCAGCGGGTTGGGGAGAGACCCAGTACTTC. The entire variable domain, with the rest obtained from reference TRBV13 and TRBJ2-5, is as follows: AAGVIQSPRHLIKEKRETATLKCYPIPRHDTVYWYQQGPGQDPQFLISFYEKMQSDKGSIPDRFSAQQFSDYHSELNMSSLELGDSALYFCASSRPAGWGETQYFGPGTRLLVL.

This chain joins TRBV5-4 and TRBJ2-7; D ambiguous. V was pared by 0 bases and J by 6 bases, with 19 bases between. The CDR3 loop spans 16 amino acids. Looked up from germline, CDR1 is SGHNT and CDR2 is YYREEE (reference sequence). The CDR3 DNA sequence: TGTGCCAGCAGCTTGGAAACGGTACGAGGATCCCGCGAGCAGTACTTC. Translation gives CASSLETVRGSREQYF.

This clone has only one observation. The V gene is TRBV19, the J gene TRBJ1-6; D unresolved. The CDR3 totals 16 residues. V lost 4 bases, J lost 7 bases, and 17 bases lay in between. From germline, CDR1 is LNHDA and CDR2 SQIVND (reference sequence). CDR3 amino acids: CASSKITAETNSPLHF. The CDR3 DNA reads as TGTGCCAGTAGTAAGATCACAGCTGAAACCAATTCACCCCTCCACTTT.

The chain joins TRBV6-6 to TRBJ2-5; TRBD2 aligns across 10 bases. Germline V CDR1 and CDR2: MNHNY, SVGAGI (reference sequence). V was clipped by 5 bases and J by 4 bases; unmatched bases: 19. The CDR3 totals 19 residues. The CDR3 DNA is TGTGCCAGCAGTCGTGCTACTTCATTTTTAGCGGGGGGCACAGAGACCCAGTACTTC. Its protein is CASSRATSFLAGGTETQYF.

This clone was found once. CDR3 sequence: CAWSGTRRAAGELFF. Here the CDR3 DNA reads TGTGCCTGGAGTGGAACTAGGAGGGCCGCCGGGGAGCTGTTTTTT. The gene calls are TRBV30 and TRBJ2-2; possible D gene TRBD2, 6 bases. CDR1 is GTSNPN and CDR2 is SVGIG in the germline V gene (reference sequence). CDR3 length equals 15 residues. Trimming cost V 1 base and J 6 bases, with 15 bases left between them.

The V gene is TRBV2, the J gene TRBJ1-2; 10 bases map to TRBD1. The CDR3 covers 19 residues. The germline gives CDR1 SNHLY, CDR2 FYNNEI. Unmatched junction bases numbered 16, after V lost 3 bases and J lost 3 bases. The CDR3 sequence is CASSDRVGQGLRGDYGYTF. CDR3 bases: TGTGCCAGCAGTGATAGAGTGGGACAGGGGCTCCGAGGGGACTATGGCTACACCTTC. Full variable domain (remainder filled in from reference TRBV2 and TRBJ1-2): EPEVTQTPSHQVTQMGQEVILRCVPISNHLYFYWYRQILGQKVEFLVSFYNNEISEKSEIFDDQFSVERPDGSNFTLKIRSTKLEDSAMYFCASSDRVGQGLRGDYGYTFGSGTRLTVV.

The chain couples TRBV3-1 (or the pseudogene TRBV3-2) to TRBJ2-3; D perhaps matches TRBD2 (6 bases). V was trimmed by 4 bases and J by 0 bases, leaving 17 bases between them. The V gene's germline CDR1 is LGHDT and CDR2 YNNKEL (reference sequence). This CDR3 is built from 17 residues. CDR3 residues: CASSRFSGGDSTDTQYF. The CDR3 nucleotides read TGTGCCAGCAGCCGATTCAGTGGAGGGGATAGCACAGATACGCAGTATTTT.

This clone has a handful of counts. The CDR3, as DNA: TGTGCCAGCAGCTCGACTGGGGGGAGGAGGGAAAAACTGTTTTTT. Protein: CASSSTGGRREKLFF. The chain joins TRBV7-9 to TRBJ1-4; tentatively, D is TRBD1 (5 bases). Germline lookup yields CDR1 SEHNR and CDR2 FQNEAQ (reference sequence). Trimming took off 4 bases at V and 8 bases at J, with 17 bases between the two ends. There are 15 residues in the CDR3.

Only a few counts were recorded for this clone. The chain links TRBV30 to TRBJ1-6; D uncertain. The CDR3 is made up of 12 amino acids. The germline gives CDR1 GTSNPN, CDR2 SVGIG (reference sequence). With 0 bases removed from V and 14 bases from J, the gap between germline ends came to 11 bases. The CDR3 region has the DNA TGTGCCTGGAGTGTTAATCCAGGTTCCCTCCACTTT. Its protein is CAWSVNPGSLHF.

Comments on this clone: The sample has other DNA sequences that encode this CDR3 too. This chain links TRBV28 with TRBJ1-2; D remains unclear. V was clipped by 6 bases and J by 4 bases, with 9 bases between them. The CDR3 covers 12 residues. Germline assignment: CDR1 MDHEN and CDR2 SYDVKM. For the CDR3, the DNA is TGTGCCAGCAGCTATAGAGGCTATGGCTACACCTTC. It codes for CASSYRGYGYTF.

The chain carries TRBV6-6 and TRBJ1-1; tentatively, D is TRBD1 (6 bases). The CDR3 is 12 residues long. Germline V CDR1 and CDR2: MNHNY, SVGAGI (reference sequence). The V end was cut by 7 bases, the J end by 8 bases, with 14 bases between. The CDR3 sequence is CASTQGLQEAFF. Here the CDR3 DNA reads TGTGCCAGCACCCAGGGGCTTCAAGAAGCTTTCTTT.

Notes on this clone: Its ends do not fully match the called genes, so a read error is possible. The chain couples TRBV28 to TRBJ1-1, with 9 bases matching TRBD1. CDR3 length equals 12 residues. In germline, CDR1 is MDHEN, CDR2 SYDVKM. CDR3 sequence reads: CASRDRGTGAFF. As DNA, the CDR3 is TGTGCCAGCCGAGACAGGGGGACTGGAGCTTTCTTT.